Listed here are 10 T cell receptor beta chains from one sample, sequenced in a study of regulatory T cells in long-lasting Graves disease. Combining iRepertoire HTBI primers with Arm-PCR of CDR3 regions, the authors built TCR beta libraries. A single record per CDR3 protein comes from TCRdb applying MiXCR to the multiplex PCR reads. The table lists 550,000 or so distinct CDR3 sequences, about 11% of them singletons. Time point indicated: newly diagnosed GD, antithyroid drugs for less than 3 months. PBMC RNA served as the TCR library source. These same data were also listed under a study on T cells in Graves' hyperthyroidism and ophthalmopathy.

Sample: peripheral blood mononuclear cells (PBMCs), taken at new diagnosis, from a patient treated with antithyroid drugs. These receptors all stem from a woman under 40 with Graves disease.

CDR3 amino acids: CASSLSSGSYYNEQFF. The CDR3 bases are TGTGCCAGCAGTTTATCCTCCGGGAGTTACTACAATGAGCAGTTCTTC. The chain couples TRBV27 to TRBJ2-1; D is possibly TRBD2 (6 bases). The CDR3 is 16 residues long. Trimming took off 0 bases at V and 3 bases at J, with 12 bases between the two ends. Germline V gives CDR1 MNHEY, CDR2 SMNVEV (reference sequence).

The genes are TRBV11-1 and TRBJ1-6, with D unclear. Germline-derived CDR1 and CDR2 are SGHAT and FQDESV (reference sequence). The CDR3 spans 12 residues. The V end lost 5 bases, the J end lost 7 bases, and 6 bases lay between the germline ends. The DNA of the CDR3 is TGTGCCAGCAGCCAAACAAATTCACCCCTCCACTTT. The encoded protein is CASSQTNSPLHF.

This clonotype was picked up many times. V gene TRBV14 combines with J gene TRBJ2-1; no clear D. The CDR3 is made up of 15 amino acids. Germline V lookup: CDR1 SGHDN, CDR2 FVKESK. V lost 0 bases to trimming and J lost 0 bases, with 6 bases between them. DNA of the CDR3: TGTGCCAGCAGCCAAGACGGACGCTCCTACAATGAGCAGTTCTTC. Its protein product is CASSQDGRSYNEQFF.

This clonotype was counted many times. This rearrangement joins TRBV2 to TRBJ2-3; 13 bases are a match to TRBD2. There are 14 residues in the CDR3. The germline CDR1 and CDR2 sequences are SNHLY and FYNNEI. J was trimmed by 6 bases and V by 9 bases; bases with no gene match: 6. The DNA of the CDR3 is TGTGCCAGTACTAGCGGGAGGGCGTCGGATACGCAGTATTTT. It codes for CASTSGRASDTQYF.

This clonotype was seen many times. Here the CDR3 reads CASRNYNSPLHF. DNA of the CDR3: TGTGCCAGTAGGAATTATAATTCACCCCTCCACTTT. The chain has TRBV19 and TRBJ1-6; D gene ambiguous. The CDR3 is 12 residues long. Trimming took off 6 bases at V and 4 bases at J, with 4 bases between the two ends. Germline values: CDR1 LNHDA, CDR2 SQIVND (reference sequence).

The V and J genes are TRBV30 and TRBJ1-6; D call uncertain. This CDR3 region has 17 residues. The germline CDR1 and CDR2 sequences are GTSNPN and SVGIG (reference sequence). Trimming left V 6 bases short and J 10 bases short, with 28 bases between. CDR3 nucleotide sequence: TGTGCCTGCTGTGTAATTTTCGTCACGGCCCGGGGATCACCCCTCCACTTT. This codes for CACCVIFVTARGSPLHF.

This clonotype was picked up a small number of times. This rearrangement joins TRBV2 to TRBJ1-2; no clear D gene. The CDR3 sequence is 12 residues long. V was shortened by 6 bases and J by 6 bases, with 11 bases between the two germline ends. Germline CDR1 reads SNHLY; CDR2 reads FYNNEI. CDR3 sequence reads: CASSPGLDGYTF. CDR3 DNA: TGTGCCAGCAGCCCCGGACTGGATGGCTACACCTTC. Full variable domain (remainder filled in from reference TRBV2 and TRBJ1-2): EPEVTQTPSHQVTQMGQEVILRCVPISNHLYFYWYRQILGQKVEFLVSFYNNEISEKSEIFDDQFSVERPDGSNFTLKIRSTKLEDSAMYFCASSPGLDGYTFGSGTRLTVV.

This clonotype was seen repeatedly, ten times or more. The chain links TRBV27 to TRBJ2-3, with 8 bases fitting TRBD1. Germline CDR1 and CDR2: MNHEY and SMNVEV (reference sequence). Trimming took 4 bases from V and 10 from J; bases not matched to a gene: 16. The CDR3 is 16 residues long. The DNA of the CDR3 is TGTGCCAGCAGTTCCCCGGGACAGGAGAAGGTTGTGCCGCAGTATTTT. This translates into CASSSPGQEKVVPQYF.

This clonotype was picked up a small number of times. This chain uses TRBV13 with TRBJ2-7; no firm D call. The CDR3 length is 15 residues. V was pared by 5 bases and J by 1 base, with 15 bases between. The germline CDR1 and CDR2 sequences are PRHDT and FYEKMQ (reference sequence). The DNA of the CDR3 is TGTGCCAGCAGCCCAGGACCGAACGATTCCTACGAGCAGTACTTC. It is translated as CASSPGPNDSYEQYF.

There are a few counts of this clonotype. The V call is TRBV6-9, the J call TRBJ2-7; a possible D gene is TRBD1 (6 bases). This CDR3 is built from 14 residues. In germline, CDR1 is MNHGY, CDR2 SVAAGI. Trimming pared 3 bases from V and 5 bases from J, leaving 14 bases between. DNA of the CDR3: TGTGCCAGCAGTTACTTTAGGGGGTTAAACGAGCAGTACTTC. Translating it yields CASSYFRGLNEQYF.